The 8 T cell receptor beta chains below were found in one sample sequenced in a study of sequential checkpoint blockade in melanoma. Assay: immunoSEQ multiplex PCR; the TCRdb copy retains only in-frame clones and omits some. This sample carries about 3,400 clones, 20% to 25% of them seen once, and the ten largest clones take 9.1%. Treatment defined: randomized to nivolumab then ipilimumab (arm A) or the reverse (arm B). Specimen: tumor tissue (inferred from file names), collected from a patient given nivolumab and ipilimumab in sequence. These receptors originate from a human donor with melanoma.

The CDR3 DNA is TGTGCCAGCAGCGTAGGCGGAGACTATGGCTACACCTTC. Translated, it gives CASSVGGDYGYTF. The gene calls are TRBV9 and TRBJ1-2; D gene unclear. There are 13 residues in the CDR3. Trimming removed 0 bases at V and 3 bases at J, with 6 bases between. Germline V gene sequence: CDR1 SGDLS, CDR2 YYNGEE.

This clone was seen more than once but under ten times. This chain joins TRBV28 and TRBJ1-2, with 10 nucleotides matching TRBD1. This CDR3 is 15 amino acids long. Trimming cost V 6 bases and J 5 bases; bases outside gene matches: 9. Germline values: CDR1 MDHEN, CDR2 SYDVKM. The CDR3 sequence is CASRAQTGGAYGYTF. The CDR3 DNA reads as TGTGCCAGCAGGGCTCAGACAGGGGGCGCATATGGCTACACCTTC.

The table lists this clone with a few counts. The chain carries TRBV28 and TRBJ2-7; the match to TRBD2 covers 7 bases. This CDR3 is 15 amino acids long. Looked up from germline, CDR1 is MDHEN and CDR2 is SYDVKM. The ends lost 5 bases at V and 2 bases at J; junction bases unmatched: 9. The chain's CDR3 is CASSGSGALPYEQYF. The CDR3 DNA follows: TGTGCCAGCAGTGGAAGCGGGGCCCTCCCCTACGAGCAGTACTTC.

V gene TRBV6-8 combines with J gene TRBJ2-1; 7 bases agree with TRBD1. The CDR3 covers 13 residues. Germline V CDR1 and CDR2: MNHGY, SAAAGT. V lost 6 bases and J lost 9; bases outside the gene matches: 8. For the CDR3, the DNA is TGTGCCAGCAGCCGTGACAGGGCCGGTGAGCAGTTCTTC. Protein sequence: CASSRDRAGEQFF.

This clone showed up just a few times. This chain connects TRBV6-8 to TRBJ1-2; D is possibly TRBD1 (5 bases). The CDR3 extends over 13 amino acids. Germline lookup yields CDR1 MNHGY and CDR2 SAAAGT. Trimming took off 5 bases at V and 6 bases at J, with 13 bases between the two ends. The CDR3 DNA sequence: TGTGCCAGCAGTGACGGGCAGGGCCATGGCTACACCTTC. This encodes CASSDGQGHGYTF.

The chain uses TRBV29-1 and TRBJ2-6, with D hard to call. Trimming stripped 7 bases from V and 1 base from J, with 8 bases between. Looked up from germline, CDR1 is SQVTM and CDR2 is ANQGSEA. The CDR3 spans 13 residues. CDR3: CSATISGANVLTF. CDR3 sequence (DNA): TGCAGCGCGACAATATCTGGGGCCAACGTCCTGACTTTC.

This clone has just a few counts. The chain uses TRBV11-3 and TRBJ2-1; 8 bases match TRBD2. The CDR3 is made up of 16 amino acids. V lost 1 base, J lost 8 bases, and 10 bases stayed unmatched. CDR1 and CDR2 from the germline V gene are SGHNT and YENEEA. The CDR3 loop is CASSLGVGRGVDEQFF. The CDR3 nucleotides read TGTGCCAGCAGCTTAGGAGTCGGGAGGGGCGTCGATGAGCAGTTCTTC.

This clone was detected many times. The chain carries TRBV7-6 and TRBJ1-3; unclear D gene. V dropped 4 bases and J dropped 0 bases, with 10 bases sitting between them. This CDR3 spans 15 amino acids. Looked up from germline, CDR1 is SGHVS and CDR2 is FNYEAQ. The CDR3 loop is CASSWIESSGNTIYF. The CDR3 region has the DNA TGTGCCAGCAGCTGGATAGAAAGCTCTGGAAACACCATATATTTT.